This entry features one TCR beta chain sequence. The PCR ran on 60 Vbeta and 13 Jbeta primers. Measured with immunoSEQ multiplex PCR; TCRdb has only the in-frame clones, and not every one. The data hold about 100,000 clones, with more than 65% observed a single time. This entry is derived from a study of cytomegalovirus exposure and HLA in healthy donors. V was clipped by 0 bases and J by 7 bases, with 9 bases between them. The CDR3 is made up of 14 amino acids. Sequencing input: PBMCs. The chain employs TRBV23-1 and TRBJ1-4; D unresolved. TRBV23-1 is reported as an ORF; its role is uncertain. This TCR came from a woman aged 45 to 65 in good health and CMV-seropositive. The CDR3 DNA sequence: TGCGCCAGCAGTCAATCGAGAGAAGTTGAAAAACTGTTTTTT. This gives the protein CASSQSREVEKLFF.